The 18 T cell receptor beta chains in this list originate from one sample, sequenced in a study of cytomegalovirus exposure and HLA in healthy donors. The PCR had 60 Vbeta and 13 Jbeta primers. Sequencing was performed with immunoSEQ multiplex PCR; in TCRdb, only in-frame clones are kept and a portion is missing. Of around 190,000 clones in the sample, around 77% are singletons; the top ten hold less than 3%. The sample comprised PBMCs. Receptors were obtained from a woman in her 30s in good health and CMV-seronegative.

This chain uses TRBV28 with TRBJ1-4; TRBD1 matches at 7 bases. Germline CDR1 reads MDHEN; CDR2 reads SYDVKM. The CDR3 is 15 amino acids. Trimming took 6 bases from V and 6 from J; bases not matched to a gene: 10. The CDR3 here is CASRSSRGSDEKLFF. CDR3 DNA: TGTGCCAGCAGATCCTCCAGGGGGTCGGATGAAAAACTGTTTTTT.

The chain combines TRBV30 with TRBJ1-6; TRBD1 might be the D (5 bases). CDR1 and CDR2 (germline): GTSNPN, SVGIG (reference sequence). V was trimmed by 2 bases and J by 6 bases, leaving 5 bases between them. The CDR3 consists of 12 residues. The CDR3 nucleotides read TGTGCCTGGAGTAGGGGTAATTCACCCCTCCACTTT. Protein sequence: CAWSRGNSPLHF.

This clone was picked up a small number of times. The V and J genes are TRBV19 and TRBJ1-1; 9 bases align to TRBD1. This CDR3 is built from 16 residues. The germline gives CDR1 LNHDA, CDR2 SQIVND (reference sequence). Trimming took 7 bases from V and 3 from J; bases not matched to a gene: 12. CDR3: CASTKGPGQGYTEAFF. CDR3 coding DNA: TGTGCCAGTACCAAAGGGCCGGGACAGGGATACACTGAAGCTTTCTTT.

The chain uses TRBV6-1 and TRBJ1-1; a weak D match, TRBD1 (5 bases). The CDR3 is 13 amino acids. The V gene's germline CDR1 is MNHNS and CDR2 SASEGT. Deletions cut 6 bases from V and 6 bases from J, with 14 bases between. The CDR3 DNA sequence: TGTGCCAGCAGATTAAGTGGGGCTGCTGAAGCTTTCTTT. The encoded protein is CASRLSGAAEAFF.

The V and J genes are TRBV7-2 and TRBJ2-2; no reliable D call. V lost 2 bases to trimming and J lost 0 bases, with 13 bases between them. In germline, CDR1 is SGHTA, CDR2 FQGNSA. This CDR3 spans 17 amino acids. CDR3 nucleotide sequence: TGTGCCAGCAGCTTACTACCACGTACGGCGAACACCGGGGAGCTGTTTTTT. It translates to CASSLLPRTANTGELFF.

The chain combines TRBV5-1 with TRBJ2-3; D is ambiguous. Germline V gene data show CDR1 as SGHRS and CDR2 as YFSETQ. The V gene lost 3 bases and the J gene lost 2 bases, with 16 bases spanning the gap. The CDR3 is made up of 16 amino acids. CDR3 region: CASSSRGVGFTDTQYF. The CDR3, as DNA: TGCGCCAGCAGCTCCAGAGGTGTTGGGTTCACAGATACGCAGTATTTT.

In DNA, the CDR3 is TGTGCCAGCAGCGACAGGGGGCAGAAAGAGACCCAGTACTTC. Its protein product is CASSDRGQKETQYF. The V call is TRBV6-5, the J call TRBJ2-5, with 10 nucleotides matching TRBD1. The trim removed 6 bases at V and 3 bases at J, leaving 4 bases unmatched. In germline, CDR1 is MNHEY, CDR2 SVGAGI. This CDR3 is built from 14 residues.

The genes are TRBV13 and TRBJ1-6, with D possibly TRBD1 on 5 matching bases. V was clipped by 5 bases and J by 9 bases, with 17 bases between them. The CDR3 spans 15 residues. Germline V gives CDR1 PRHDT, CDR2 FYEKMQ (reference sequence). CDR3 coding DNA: TGTGCCAGCAGCCGGGACTTTGGGGAGGCTTCACCCCTCCACTTT. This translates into CASSRDFGEASPLHF. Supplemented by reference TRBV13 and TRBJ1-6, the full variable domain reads AAGVIQSPRHLIKEKRETATLKCYPIPRHDTVYWYQQGPGQDPQFLISFYEKMQSDKGSIPDRFSAQQFSDYHSELNMSSLELGDSALYFCASSRDFGEASPLHFGNGTRLTVT.

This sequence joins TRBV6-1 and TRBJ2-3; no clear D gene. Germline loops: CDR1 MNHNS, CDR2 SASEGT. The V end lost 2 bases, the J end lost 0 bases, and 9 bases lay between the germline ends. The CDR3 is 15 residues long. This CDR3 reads CASSELVGSTDTQYF. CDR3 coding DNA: TGTGCCAGCAGTGAATTAGTGGGCAGCACAGATACGCAGTATTTT.

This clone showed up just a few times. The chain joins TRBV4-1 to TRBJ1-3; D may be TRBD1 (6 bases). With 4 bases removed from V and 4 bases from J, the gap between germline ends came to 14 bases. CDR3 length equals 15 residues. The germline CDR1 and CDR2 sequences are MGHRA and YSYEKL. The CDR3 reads CASSRSTGSGNTIYF. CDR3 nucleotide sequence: TGCGCCAGCAGCCGCAGTACAGGGTCCGGAAACACCATATATTTT.

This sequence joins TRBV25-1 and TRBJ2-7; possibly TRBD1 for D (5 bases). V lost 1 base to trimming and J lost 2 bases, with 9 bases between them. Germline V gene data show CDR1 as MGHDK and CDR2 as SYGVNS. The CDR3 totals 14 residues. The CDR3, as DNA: TGTGCCAGCAGTGAATGGGGCCGGACCTACGAGCAGTACTTC. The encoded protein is CASSEWGRTYEQYF.

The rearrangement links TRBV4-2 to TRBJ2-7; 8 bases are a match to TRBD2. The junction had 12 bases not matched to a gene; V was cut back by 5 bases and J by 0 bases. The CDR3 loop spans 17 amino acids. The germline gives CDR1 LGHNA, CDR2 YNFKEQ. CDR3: CASSSTHGSGGSYEQYF. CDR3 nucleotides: TGTGCCAGCAGCTCAACCCACGGGAGCGGGGGCTCCTACGAGCAGTACTTC.

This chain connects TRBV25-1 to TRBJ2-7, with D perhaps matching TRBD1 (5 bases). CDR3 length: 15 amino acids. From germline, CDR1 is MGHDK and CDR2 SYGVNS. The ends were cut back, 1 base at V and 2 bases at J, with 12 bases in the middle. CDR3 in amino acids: CASSELGDRAYEQYF. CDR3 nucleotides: TGTGCCAGCAGTGAATTAGGAGACAGAGCCTACGAGCAGTACTTC.

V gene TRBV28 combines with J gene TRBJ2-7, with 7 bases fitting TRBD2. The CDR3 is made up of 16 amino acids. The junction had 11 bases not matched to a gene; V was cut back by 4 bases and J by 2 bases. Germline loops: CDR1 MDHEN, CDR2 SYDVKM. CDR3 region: CASSSPGTSATYEQYF. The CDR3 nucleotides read TGTGCCAGCAGTTCACCAGGAACTAGCGCGACCTACGAGCAGTACTTC.

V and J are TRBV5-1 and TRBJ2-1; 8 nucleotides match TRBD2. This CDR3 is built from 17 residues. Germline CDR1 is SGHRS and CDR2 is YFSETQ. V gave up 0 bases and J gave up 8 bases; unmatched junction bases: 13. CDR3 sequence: CASSLERKREPRDEQFF. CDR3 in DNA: TGCGCCAGCAGCTTGGAGCGAAAGCGGGAGCCCCGGGATGAGCAGTTCTTC.

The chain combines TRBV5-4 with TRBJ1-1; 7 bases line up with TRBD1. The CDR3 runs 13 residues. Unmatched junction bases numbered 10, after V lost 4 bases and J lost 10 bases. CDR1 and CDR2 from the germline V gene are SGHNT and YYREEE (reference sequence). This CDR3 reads CASSASRGFVAFF. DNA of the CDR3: TGTGCCAGCAGCGCCTCCAGGGGGTTTGTAGCTTTCTTT.

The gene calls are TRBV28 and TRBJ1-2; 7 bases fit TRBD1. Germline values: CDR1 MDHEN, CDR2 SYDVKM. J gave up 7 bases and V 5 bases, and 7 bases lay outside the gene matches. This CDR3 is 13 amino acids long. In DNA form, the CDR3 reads TGTGCCAGCAGTCTCACCGGGACAGCTGGCTACACCTTC. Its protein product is CASSLTGTAGYTF.

The CDR3 DNA sequence: TGTGCCAGCAGGCCTCCAGGGGGCGACCTTGAAGCTTTCTTT. Translating it yields CASRPPGGDLEAFF. This sequence joins TRBV6-5 and TRBJ1-1, with 8 bases matching TRBD1. The CDR3 spans 14 residues. Losses at the gene ends were 6 bases for V and 7 bases for J; bases not matched to a gene: 10. Per germline, CDR1 MNHEY and CDR2 SVGAGI.